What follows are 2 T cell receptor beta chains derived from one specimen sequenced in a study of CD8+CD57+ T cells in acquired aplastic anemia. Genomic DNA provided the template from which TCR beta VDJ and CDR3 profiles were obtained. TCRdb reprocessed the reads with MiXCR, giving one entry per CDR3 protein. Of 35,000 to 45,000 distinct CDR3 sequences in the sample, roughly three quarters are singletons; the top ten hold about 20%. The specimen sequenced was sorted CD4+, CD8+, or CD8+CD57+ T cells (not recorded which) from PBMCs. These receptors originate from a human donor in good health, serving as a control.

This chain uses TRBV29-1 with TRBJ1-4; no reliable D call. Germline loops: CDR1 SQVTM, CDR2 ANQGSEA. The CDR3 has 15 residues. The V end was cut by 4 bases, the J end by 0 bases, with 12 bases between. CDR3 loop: CSVASPGSTNEKLFF. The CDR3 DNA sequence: TGCAGCGTTGCTTCCCCCGGATCAACTAATGAAAAACTGTTTTTT.

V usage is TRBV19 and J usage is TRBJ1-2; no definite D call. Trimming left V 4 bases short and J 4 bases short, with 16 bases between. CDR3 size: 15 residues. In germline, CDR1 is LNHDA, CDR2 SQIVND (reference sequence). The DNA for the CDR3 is TGTGCCAGTAGTACCAGTGGCAGGAAACCCTATGGCTACACCTTC. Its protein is CASSTSGRKPYGYTF. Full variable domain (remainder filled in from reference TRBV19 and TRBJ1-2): DGGITQSPKYLFRKEGQNVTLSCEQNLNHDAMYWYRQDPGQGLRLIYYSQIVNDFQKGDIAEGYSVSREKKESFPLTVTSAQKNPTAFYLCASSTSGRKPYGYTFGSGTRLTVV.